The T cell receptor beta chain described here comes from a study of OX40 agonist ivuxolimab in advanced cancers. Regarding the study as a whole: Certain nonresponding patients likewise had low normalized T-cell clonal expansion. Dosing at 0.1 to 3.0 mg/kg was accompanied by clonal expansion of CD4+ and CD8+ blood T cells by week 6.

Points on this clone: Its antigen is not identified.

Only in-frame clones appear in the TCRdb table, and some are missing; sequencing was by immunoSEQ multiplex PCR. The sample lists over 9,000 clones, roughly 84% occurring once. The ends were cut back, 3 bases at V and 4 bases at J, with 9 bases in the middle. There are 14 residues in the CDR3. Germline V lookup: CDR1 MNHNS, CDR2 SASEGT. The chain is built from TRBV6-1 and TRBJ1-4, with D possibly TRBD1 on 5 matching bases. Material: CD4+ or CD8+ T cells sorted from blood, obtained in a trial of the OX40 agonist ivuxolimab. The source of this sequence is an adult with an advanced solid tumor such as melanoma, head and neck, liver or kidney cancer. The DNA of the CDR3 is TGTGCCAGCAGTGAGTGGGGGGATAATGAAAAACTGTTTTTT. Translation: CASSEWGDNEKLFF.